The subject of this entry is one T cell receptor beta chain. This clone's antigen is unknown. There are no base qualities to consult, and no much larger clone falls within one base. TCRbeta CDR3 regions were amplified from genomic DNA using the immunoSEQ Assay, a bias-controlled multiplex PCR. Per the original workflow: Within the assay, amplification of reference gene primers was used to estimate how many nucleated cells each sample contained. To quantify the absolute abundance of each unique TCRbeta CDR3 rearrangement, sequence reads were collapsed and filtered. For each sample, productive Simpson clonality was calculated as the square root of Simpson's diversity index over productive rearrangements. This is the immuneACCESS table as TCRdb keeps it, with only in-frame sequences that have V and J called. A part of the clones is gone; compared with another copy, unresolved V genes explain less than half, and the rest is unexplained. V and J calls and clone size follow that table, whereas D and trimming were derived from the DNA. The sample profile shows hundreds of thousands of clones; 70% to 90% of them were found once. The ten largest clones take up 15% to 19% of the sample.

Participants in the prospective study were enrolled through a virtual design, were aged roughly 18 to 90 years, and lived in some 24 United States geographic areas. Cohort assignment in the prospective study relied on participant-reported clinical history from a screening survey and a study questionnaire. ImmuneRACE Cohort 3 recovered participants were defined by two consecutive negative NP/OP PCR tests, healthcare professional clearance, or symptom resolution. In the prospective study, mobile phlebotomists collected whole blood, serum and a nasopharyngeal or oropharyngeal swab from each participant. Participants in the prospective study had the option to provide additional blood draws and questionnaires over a roughly 2-month period. Before DNA extraction, blood samples from the prospective study were shipped at room temperature or frozen. In the germline V gene, CDR1 corresponds to KGHDR and CDR2 to SFDVKD. The germline V and J ends show losses of 4 bases and 3 bases respectively, and no gene match explains 9 bases of the junction. From the cysteine up to the phenylalanine, the CDR3 has a length of 16 residues. The entry retains the CDR3 DNA only, 48 bases that are in frame from base 1.

This record belongs to a study of blood T cell repertoires in COVID-19 (dated by TCRdb to about 2020). Background on the whole study: Samples covering the acute and convalescent phases of COVID-19 were provided by collaborators in the United States, Italy and Spain. The repertoires were made available in a free public database intended to serve as a resource for research on the immune response to SARS-CoV-2. Subjects who had been exposed to COVID-19, were actively infected with it, or had recovered from it provided the deeply sampled blood TCRbeta repertoires that made up the dataset. The material from the prospective study consisted of cDNA or gDNA derived from T cells, B-cell-depleted T cells, or PBMCs. HLA class I and class II types, where available, came from metadata supplied by the sample provider rather than from assay-based typing. The samples were drawn from two sources: the first 160 participants of the ongoing ImmuneRACE study, and 1,254 subjects contributed by 6 global collaborators. Sample metadata almost always included a de-identified subject ID, COVID-19 status, age in years and sex. General conclusions and limits of the study: The quantity of clinical and demographic metadata differed by source and by participant and was supplied without curation.

Sequencing was performed on PBMCs or T cells enriched from blood (not recorded which). The clonotype originates from a man between 18 and 29 years old who had recovered from COVID-19. The chain couples TRBV24-1 to TRBJ2-3, with 7 bases in between that match TRBD1. The nucleotide sequence reads as follows: TGTGCCACCAGTGACCCTACAGGGGTAGGGACAGATACGCAGTATTTT. This is translated as CATSDPTGVGTDTQYF.